The T cell receptor (beta chain) described here comes from a study of OX40 agonist ivuxolimab in advanced cancers. About the research overall: Of the participants, over 30% had some prior anti-PD-1, anti-PD-L1 or anti-CTLA-4 therapy, which was allowed.

As for this clone: Its antigen is not known.

Germline V gene data show CDR1 as SGHNT and CDR2 as YYREEE (reference sequence). CDR3 length: 15 amino acids. With 2 bases clipped from V and 4 bases from J, the junction kept 7 bases outside the gene matches. General observations from the study: Also present in some nonresponders was a low level of normalized T-cell clonal expansion. At doses 0.1 to 3.0 mg/kg, CD4+ and CD8+ clones expanded.

Sequencing used immunoSEQ multiplex PCR; TCRdb keeps in-frame clones, though not all of them. The sample holds about 60,000 clones, around four fifths seen once. On cycle 4 day 1 and cycle 7 day 1, as well as at baseline, blood was sampled. The chain combines TRBV5-4 with TRBJ1-2; 8 bases match TRBD1. The sequence came from an adult with an advanced solid tumor such as melanoma, head and neck, liver or kidney cancer. This specimen was CD4+ or CD8+ T cells sorted from blood, taken in a trial of the OX40 agonist ivuxolimab. The CDR3 nucleotides are TGTGCCAGCAGCTTCGACAGGGGAATACGCTATGGCTACACCTTC. It specifies CASSFDRGIRYGYTF.